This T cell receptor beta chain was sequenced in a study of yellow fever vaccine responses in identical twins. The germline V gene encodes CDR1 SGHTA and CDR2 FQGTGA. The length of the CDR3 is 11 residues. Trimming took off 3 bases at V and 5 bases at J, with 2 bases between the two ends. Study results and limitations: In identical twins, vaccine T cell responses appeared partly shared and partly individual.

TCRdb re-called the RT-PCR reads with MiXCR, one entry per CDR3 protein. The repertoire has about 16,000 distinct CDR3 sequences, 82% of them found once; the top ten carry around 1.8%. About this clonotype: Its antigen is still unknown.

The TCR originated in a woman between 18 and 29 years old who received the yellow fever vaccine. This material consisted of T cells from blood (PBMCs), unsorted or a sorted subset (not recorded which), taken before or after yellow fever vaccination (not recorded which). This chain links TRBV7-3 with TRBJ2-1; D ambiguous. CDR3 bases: TGTGCCAGCAGCTTGAACAATGAGCAGTTCTTC. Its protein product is CASSLNNEQFF. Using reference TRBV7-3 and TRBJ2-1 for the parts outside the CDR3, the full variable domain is GAGVSQTPSNKVTEKGKYVELRCDPISGHTALYWYRQSLGQGPEFLIYFQGTGAADDSGLPNDRFFAVRPEGSVSTLKIQRTERGDSAVYLCASSLNNEQFFGPGTRLTVL.